This T cell receptor beta chain was profiled in a study of cytomegalovirus exposure and HLA in healthy donors. Study details: The 100 to 150 validation repertoires and the approximately 690 first-cohort repertoires shared a platform, a later analysis reported.

As for this clone: As yet, its antigen is unknown.

TCRdb's copy holds only in-frame clones and misses some; the assay was immunoSEQ multiplex PCR. The table includes 90,000 or so clones, about 85% detected once. Germline CDR1 is SGHRS and CDR2 is YFSETQ. The CDR3 covers 15 residues. With 4 bases clipped from V and 5 bases from J, the junction kept 6 bases outside the gene matches. General study findings and limits: The listing of 150 to 200 TCR beta chains classed them as cytomegalovirus-associated. As was reported, the classifier diagnosed cytomegalovirus status with high specificity and sensitivity.

The specimen sequenced was PBMCs. This chain connects TRBV5-1 to TRBJ2-1; 10 bases line up with TRBD2. The sequence was obtained from a young man in good health and CMV-seropositive. In DNA form, the CDR3 reads TGCGCCAGCAGCACAGGAACTAGCGGGAACAATGAGCAGTTCTTC. The encoded protein is CASSTGTSGNNEQFF.